A single sample is the source of the 27 T cell receptor beta chains below, sequenced in a study of blood T cell repertoires in COVID-19. The repertoire was sequenced with immunoSEQ multiplex PCR; TCRdb's copy has only in-frame clones and lacks some. This table has about 200,000 clones, roughly 94% appearing once. Material: peripheral blood. The receptors originated from a man aged 30 to 45 with COVID-19, enrolled during active disease.

This clone showed up just once. This rearrangement joins TRBV2 to TRBJ1-2; D is undetermined. CDR1 is SNHLY and CDR2 is FYNNEI in the germline V gene. CDR3 size: 14 residues. The V end was cut by 1 base, the J end by 4 bases, with 10 bases between. The CDR3 spells CASSEVEGIYGYTF. The CDR3 nucleotides read TGTGCCAGCAGTGAAGTGGAGGGAATCTATGGCTACACCTTC.

The V and J genes are TRBV29-1 and TRBJ1-2; D perhaps matches TRBD1 (6 bases). The CDR3 covers 15 residues. CDR1 and CDR2 from the germline V gene are SQVTM and ANQGSEA. The V gene lost 7 bases and the J gene lost 0 bases, with 18 bases spanning the gap. The CDR3 bases are TGCAGCGGCCTAGGGGGGGACACGGCTAACTATGGCTACACCTTC. It yields the protein CSGLGGDTANYGYTF.

This clone was observed once. The rearrangement links TRBV18 to TRBJ2-5, with no clear D. The V end was cut by 3 bases, the J end by 4 bases, with 6 bases between. Germline CDR1 reads KGHSH; CDR2 reads LQKENI. CDR3 size: 12 residues. CDR3 sequence reads: CASSPSGETQYF. As DNA, the CDR3 is TGTGCCAGCTCACCCTCCGGAGAGACCCAGTACTTC.

This clone came up a few times. The V gene is TRBV7-9, the J gene TRBJ2-1; 8 bases are a match to TRBD2. This CDR3 is built from 16 residues. Trimming at V came to 0 bases and at J to 6 bases, leaving 7 bases not matched to a gene. Germline CDR1 reads SEHNR; CDR2 reads FQNEAQ (reference sequence). CDR3 in amino acids: CASSLAFSGGSNEQFF. The CDR3 DNA reads as TGTGCCAGCAGCTTAGCATTCAGCGGGGGTAGCAATGAGCAGTTCTTC.

This rearrangement joins TRBV2 to TRBJ1-5; 8 bases align to TRBD1. Germline V CDR1 and CDR2: SNHLY, FYNNEI. This CDR3 is 15 amino acids long. V lost 7 bases to trimming and J lost 0 bases; unmatched junction nucleotides: 5. CDR3 in amino acids: CASTPDRASNQPQHF. CDR3 nucleotides: TGTGCCAGCACCCCGGACAGGGCTAGCAATCAGCCCCAGCATTTT.

This chain joins TRBV6-5 and TRBJ1-6, with D unresolved. Trimming took 6 bases from V and 0 from J, leaving 9 bases between them. Germline values: CDR1 MNHEY, CDR2 SVGAGI. There are 15 residues in the CDR3. CDR3 in DNA: TGTGCCAGCAGACAGCAAGCCTCCTATAATTCACCCCTCCACTTT. Protein: CASRQQASYNSPLHF.

The V gene is TRBV5-1, the J gene TRBJ1-6; TRBD1 matches at 9 bases. The J segment lost 0 bases and the V segment lost 2 bases, leaving 6 bases of the junction unmatched. The length of the CDR3 is 18 residues. Germline CDR1 and CDR2: SGHRS and YFSETQ. This CDR3 reads CASSLGTGTSSYNSPLHF. CDR3 in DNA: TGCGCCAGCAGCTTAGGGACAGGGACAAGCTCCTATAATTCACCCCTCCACTTT. Drawing the rest from reference TRBV5-1 and TRBJ1-6, the complete variable domain is KAGVTQTPRYLIKTRGQQVTLSCSPISGHRSVSWYQQTPGQGLQFLFEYFSETQRNKGNFPGRFSGRQFSNSRSEMNVSTLELGDSALYLCASSLGTGTSSYNSPLHFGNGTRLTVT.

For the CDR3, the DNA is TGTGCCAGCAGTACTACCTACAGGGGGAACACTGAAGCTTTCTTT. Protein: CASSTTYRGNTEAFF. The chain has TRBV6-5 and TRBJ1-1; the match to TRBD1 covers 7 bases. After removal of 5 bases from V and 1 base from J, the junction contained 7 bases not matched to a gene. Germline V lookup: CDR1 MNHEY, CDR2 SVGAGI. This CDR3 comprises 15 residues.

CDR3 amino acids: CASSPGQARGYTF. The CDR3, as DNA: TGTGCCAGCAGTCCGGGACAGGCTCGGGGCTACACCTTC. The chain employs TRBV12-3 or TRBV12-4 and TRBJ1-2, with 8 positions matching TRBD1. The CDR3 contains 13 residues. The V gene end was trimmed by 5 bases and the J gene end by 8 bases; junction bases not matched to a gene: 7.

V usage is TRBV9 and J usage is TRBJ2-5, with D unresolved. The CDR3 consists of 14 residues. Trimming pared 4 bases from V and 2 bases from J, leaving 12 bases between. Germline CDR1 SGDLS, CDR2 YYNGEE. The CDR3 loop reads CASSPKYSQETQYF. The CDR3 bases are TGTGCCAGCAGCCCGAAGTACAGTCAAGAGACCCAGTACTTC. Full variable domain (rest looked up from reference TRBV9 and TRBJ2-5): DSGVTQTPKHLITATGQRVTLRCSPRSGDLSVYWYQQSLDQGLQFLIQYYNGEERAKGNILERFSAQQFPDLHSELNLSSLELGDSALYFCASSPKYSQETQYFGPGTRLLVL.

This chain joins TRBV2 and TRBJ1-5, with D perhaps matching TRBD1 (5 bases). Trimming stripped 3 bases from V and 0 bases from J, with 6 bases between. CDR1 is SNHLY, CDR2 FYNNEI, per germline. CDR3 length: 14 amino acids. CDR3 amino acids: CASSDRDSNQPQHF. The CDR3 coding sequence is TGTGCCAGCAGTGACAGGGATAGCAATCAGCCCCAGCATTTT. The full variable domain, completed using reference TRBV2 and TRBJ1-5, is EPEVTQTPSHQVTQMGQEVILRCVPISNHLYFYWYRQILGQKVEFLVSFYNNEISEKSEIFDDQFSVERPDGSNFTLKIRSTKLEDSAMYFCASSDRDSNQPQHFGDGTRLSIL.

The sample holds one count of this clone. This chain uses TRBV7-9 with TRBJ1-2; possibly TRBD1 for D (6 bases). V was clipped by 4 bases and J by 4 bases, with 19 bases between them. The CDR3 runs 16 residues. Germline loops: CDR1 SEHNR, CDR2 FQNEAQ (reference sequence). CDR3 sequence reads: CASSSEGEPVAYGYTF. CDR3 nucleotides: TGTGCCAGCAGCTCAGAGGGGGAGCCGGTGGCCTATGGCTACACCTTC.

The rearrangement joins TRBV24-1 to TRBJ2-1, with 14 bases fitting TRBD2. CDR3 length equals 16 residues. Per the germline V gene, CDR1 is KGHDR and CDR2 is SFDVKD. V shed 5 bases, J shed 6 bases, and the junction held 5 bases outside the gene matches. The CDR3 region is CATSGLAGGRSNEQFF. In DNA form, the CDR3 reads TGTGCCACCAGTGGACTAGCGGGGGGGCGTTCCAATGAGCAGTTCTTC.

The chain carries TRBV19 and TRBJ1-4; 7 nucleotides line up with TRBD1. CDR1 and CDR2 from the germline V gene are LNHDA and SQIVND (reference sequence). The CDR3 has 15 residues. The junction had 9 bases not matched to a gene; V was cut back by 3 bases and J by 8 bases. CDR3: CASSMTRAGGEKLFF. CDR3 coding DNA: TGTGCCAGTAGTATGACCAGGGCAGGGGGAGAAAAACTGTTTTTT.

This chain links TRBV18 with TRBJ2-1; D unresolved. Deletions cut 2 bases from V and 2 bases from J, with 10 bases between. The CDR3 loop spans 15 amino acids. Germline CDR1 reads KGHSH; CDR2 reads LQKENI. CDR3 region: CASSPIPLAYNEQFF. For the CDR3, the DNA is TGTGCCAGCTCACCAATCCCATTAGCCTACAATGAGCAGTTCTTC.

V gene TRBV2 combines with J gene TRBJ1-5, with TRBD1 as a possible D gene (5 bases). The CDR3 loop spans 15 amino acids. Trimming shortened V by 7 bases and J by 6 bases, and 19 bases separated the two germline ends. Germline lookup yields CDR1 SNHLY and CDR2 FYNNEI. The CDR3 region has the DNA TGTGCCAGCAAACCTCTGGGGCGAATGGGTCAGCCCCAGCATTTT. Protein sequence: CASKPLGRMGQPQHF. The complete variable domain, with remaining parts taken from reference TRBV2 and TRBJ1-5, reads EPEVTQTPSHQVTQMGQEVILRCVPISNHLYFYWYRQILGQKVEFLVSFYNNEISEKSEIFDDQFSVERPDGSNFTLKIRSTKLEDSAMYFCASKPLGRMGQPQHFGDGTRLSIL.

V usage is TRBV27 and J usage is TRBJ1-3, with unresolved D. CDR1 and CDR2 from the germline V gene are MNHEY and SMNVEV (reference sequence). CDR3 length: 16 residues. V shed 0 bases and J shed 0 bases, with 9 bases lying between them. The CDR3 loop reads CASSLSQSTSGNTIYF. The DNA of the CDR3 is TGTGCCAGCAGTTTATCTCAAAGCACCTCTGGAAACACCATATATTTT.

This clone was found a few times. The chain combines TRBV6-5 with TRBJ1-2, with D perhaps TRBD1 (6 bases). Trimming took off 4 bases at V and 4 bases at J, with 13 bases between the two ends. CDR3 length equals 14 residues. CDR1 and CDR2 from the germline V gene are MNHEY and SVGAGI. The CDR3 loop reads CASSLSGQIYGYTF. In nucleotides, the CDR3 is TGTGCCAGCAGTTTATCAGGACAGATCTATGGCTACACCTTC.

V usage is TRBV19 and J usage is TRBJ2-7, with 10 bases matching TRBD2. The CDR3 has 14 amino acids. The J segment lost 6 bases and the V segment lost 5 bases, leaving 7 bases of the junction unmatched. Germline V lookup: CDR1 LNHDA, CDR2 SQIVND (reference sequence). CDR3 amino acids: CASSLRTSGGEQYF. The DNA for the CDR3 is TGTGCCAGTAGTCTCCGGACTAGCGGAGGCGAGCAGTACTTC.

The CDR3 here is CASSSLLLDTQYF. CDR3 nucleotide sequence: TGTGCCAGCAGCTCCCTTTTATTGGATACGCAGTATTTT. V usage is TRBV7-7 and J usage is TRBJ2-3; D gene uncertain. The CDR3 runs 13 residues. Trimming removed 4 bases at V and 6 bases at J, with 11 bases between. Germline values: CDR1 SSHAT, CDR2 FNYEAQ (reference sequence).

The rearrangement uses TRBV23-1 and TRBJ1-5; TRBD1 matches at 11 bases. TRBV23-1 is an ORF; its function is uncertain. V dropped 0 bases and J dropped 1; count of bases not matched to a gene: 8. The CDR3 has 19 residues. CDR3 sequence (DNA): TGCGCCAGCAGTCAATCAAGGGACAGGGGGATTGGGAGCAATCAGCCCCAGCATTTT. Translated: CASSQSRDRGIGSNQPQHF.

This clone occurred once. The chain employs TRBV30 and TRBJ1-2, with D maybe TRBD1 (6 bases). Deletions cut 2 bases from V and 5 bases from J, with 9 bases between. The CDR3 extends over 12 amino acids. Germline V gene lookup returns CDR1 GTSNPN and CDR2 SVGIG (reference sequence). For the CDR3, the DNA is TGTGCCTGGAGTACCCAGGGGTATGGCTACACCTTC. Its translation: CAWSTQGYGYTF.

The chain couples TRBV5-6 to TRBJ1-1; 8 positions match TRBD1. The germline V gene encodes CDR1 SGHDT and CDR2 YYEEEE. Trimming removed 5 bases from V and 3 bases from J; junction bases left unmatched: 9. The CDR3 sequence is 15 residues long. The CDR3 region has the DNA TGTGCCAGCAGGGAGGCCGGGACAGGTTACACTGAAGCTTTCTTT. Translated: CASREAGTGYTEAFF.

The chain carries TRBV9 and TRBJ2-3; D is perhaps TRBD2 (7 bases). This CDR3 region has 13 residues. V shed 9 bases and J shed 3 bases, with 14 bases lying between them. The V gene's germline CDR1 is SGDLS and CDR2 YYNGEE. CDR3 in amino acids: CATTRGATDTQYF. The DNA for the CDR3 is TGTGCCACCACCCGGGGGGCGACAGATACGCAGTATTTT.

The chain is built from TRBV19 and TRBJ1-1; D is perhaps TRBD1 (5 bases). Per germline, CDR1 LNHDA and CDR2 SQIVND (reference sequence). V was pared by 5 bases and J by 7 bases, with 17 bases between. The CDR3 covers 14 residues. CDR3: CASSDRGRDLEAFF. The DNA for the CDR3 is TGTGCCAGTAGTGACCGGGGGAGAGACCTTGAAGCTTTCTTT.

This chain connects TRBV5-4 to TRBJ1-4, with TRBD1 matching 9 bases. The length of the CDR3 is 14 residues. Germline CDR1 and CDR2: SGHNT and YYREEE (reference sequence). The ends lost 3 bases at V and 8 bases at J; junction bases unmatched: 5. The CDR3 sequence is CASSWTGDGEKLFF. CDR3 bases: TGTGCCAGCAGCTGGACAGGGGATGGGGAAAAACTGTTTTTT.

CDR3 loop: CASSSTVPEGQETQYF. CDR3 in DNA: TGTGCCAGCAGCTCCACAGTCCCCGAAGGCCAAGAGACCCAGTACTTC. V usage is TRBV11-2 and J usage is TRBJ2-5; D is undetermined. Per the germline V gene, CDR1 is SGHAT and CDR2 is FQNNGV. V was trimmed by 4 bases and J by 1 base, leaving 16 bases between them. The CDR3 loop spans 16 amino acids.